This T cell receptor beta chain was recovered during a study of cytomegalovirus exposure and HLA in healthy donors. Study-wide results and caveats: Prediction of most subjects' HLA-A and HLA-B alleles by TCR beta sequences was reportedly accurate. TRBV6-2, TRBV6-3 and some other V segments were unresolvable in 87-base-pair reads. The classifier reportedly diagnosed cytomegalovirus status with high sensitivity and specificity.

To note about this clone: The antigen remains undetermined.

Primers for the PCR totalled 60 Vbeta and 13 Jbeta. Clones were read by immunoSEQ multiplex PCR, and TCRdb kept only the in-frame ones, dropping some. Altogether around 200,000 clones are present, roughly four fifths being singletons, with the ten largest covering around 2%. This cohort consisted of healthy bone marrow donors. Trimming pared 2 bases from V and 7 bases from J, leaving 11 bases between. The CDR3 length is 14 residues. Germline CDR1 is MNHNY and CDR2 is SVGAGI (reference sequence). The source of this sequence is a woman in her 30s in good health and CMV-seropositive. The sample comprised PBMCs. The chain has TRBV6-6 and TRBJ1-4; no firm D call. The CDR3 nucleotides read TGTGCCAGCAGTTACGATAGAGGGAGTGAAAAACTGTTTTTT. Its protein is CASSYDRGSEKLFF.